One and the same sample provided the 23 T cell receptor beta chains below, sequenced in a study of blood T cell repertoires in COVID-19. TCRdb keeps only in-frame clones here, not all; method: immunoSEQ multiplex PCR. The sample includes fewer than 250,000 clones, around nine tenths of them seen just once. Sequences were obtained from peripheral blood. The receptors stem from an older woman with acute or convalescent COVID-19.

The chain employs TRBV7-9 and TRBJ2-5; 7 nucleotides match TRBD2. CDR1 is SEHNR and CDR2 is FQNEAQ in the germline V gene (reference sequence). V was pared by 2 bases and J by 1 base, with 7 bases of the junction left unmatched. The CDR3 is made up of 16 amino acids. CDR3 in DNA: TGTGCCAGCAGCTTACGACTAGCCGAAATCCAAGAGACCCAGTACTTC. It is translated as CASSLRLAEIQETQYF. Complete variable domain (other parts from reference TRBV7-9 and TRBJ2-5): DTGVSQNPRHKITKRGQNVTFRCDPISEHNRLYWYRQTLGQGPEFLTYFQNEAQLEKSRLLSDRFSAERPKGSFSTLEIQRTEQGDSAMYLCASSLRLAEIQETQYFGPGTRLLVL.

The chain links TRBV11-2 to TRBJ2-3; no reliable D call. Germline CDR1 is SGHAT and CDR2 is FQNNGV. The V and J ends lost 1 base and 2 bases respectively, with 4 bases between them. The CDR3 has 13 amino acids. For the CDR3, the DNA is TGTGCCAGCAGCTTAGTAGACACAGATACGCAGTATTTT. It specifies CASSLVDTDTQYF.

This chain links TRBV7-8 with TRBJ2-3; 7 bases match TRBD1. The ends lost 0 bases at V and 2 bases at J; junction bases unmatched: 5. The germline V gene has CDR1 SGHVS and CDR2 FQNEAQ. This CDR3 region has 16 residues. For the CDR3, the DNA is TGTGCCAGCAGCTTAGCTAGGGGGCTCTACACAGATACGCAGTATTTT. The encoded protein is CASSLARGLYTDTQYF.

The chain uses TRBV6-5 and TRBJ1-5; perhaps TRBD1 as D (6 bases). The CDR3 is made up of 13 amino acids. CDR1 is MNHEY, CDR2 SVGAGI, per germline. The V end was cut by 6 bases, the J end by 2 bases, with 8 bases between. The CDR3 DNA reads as TGTGCCAGCAGACAGGGACGCAATCAGCCCCAGCATTTT. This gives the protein CASRQGRNQPQHF.

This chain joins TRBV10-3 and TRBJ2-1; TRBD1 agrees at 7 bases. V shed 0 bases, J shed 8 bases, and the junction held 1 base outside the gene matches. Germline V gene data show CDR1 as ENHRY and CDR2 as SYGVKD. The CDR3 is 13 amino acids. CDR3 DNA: TGTGCCATCAGTGAGTCGGGGACAGATGAGCAGTTCTTC. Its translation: CAISESGTDEQFF.

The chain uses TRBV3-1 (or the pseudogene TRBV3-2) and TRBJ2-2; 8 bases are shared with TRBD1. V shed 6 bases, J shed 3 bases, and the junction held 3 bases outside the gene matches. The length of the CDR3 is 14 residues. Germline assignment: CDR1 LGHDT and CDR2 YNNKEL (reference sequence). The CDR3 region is CASRQTGDTGELFF. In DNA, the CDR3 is TGTGCCAGCAGGCAGACAGGGGACACCGGGGAGCTGTTTTTT.

DNA of the CDR3: TGCGCCAGTACTCTCGGGGCGGGGGCGTACTACGAGCAGTACTTC. This sequence encodes CASTLGAGAYYEQYF. The chain joins TRBV23-1 to TRBJ2-7; D is possibly TRBD2 (7 bases). TRBV23-1 is treated as an ORF (open reading frame) with a function not yet certain. V lost 9 bases to trimming and J lost 3 bases, with 21 bases between them. This CDR3 region has 15 residues.

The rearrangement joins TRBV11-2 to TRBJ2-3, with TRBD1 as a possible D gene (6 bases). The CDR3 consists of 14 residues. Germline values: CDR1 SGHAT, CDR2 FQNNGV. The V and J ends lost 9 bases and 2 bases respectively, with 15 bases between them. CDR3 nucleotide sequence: TGTGCCAGTACCCAAACAGGGCCCACAGATACGCAGTATTTT. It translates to CASTQTGPTDTQYF.

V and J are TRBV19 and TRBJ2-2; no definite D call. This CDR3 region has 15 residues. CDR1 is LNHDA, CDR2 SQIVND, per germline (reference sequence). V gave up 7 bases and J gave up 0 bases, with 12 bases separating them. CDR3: CASTWRFSNTGELFF. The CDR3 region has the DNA TGTGCCAGTACGTGGCGGTTTTCGAACACCGGGGAGCTGTTTTTT.

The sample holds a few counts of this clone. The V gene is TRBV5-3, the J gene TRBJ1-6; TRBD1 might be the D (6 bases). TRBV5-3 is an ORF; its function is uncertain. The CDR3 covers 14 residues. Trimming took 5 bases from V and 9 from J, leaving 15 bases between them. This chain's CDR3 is CARRFVDSCSPLHF. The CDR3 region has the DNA TGTGCCAGAAGGTTTGTGGACAGCTGTTCACCCCTCCACTTT.

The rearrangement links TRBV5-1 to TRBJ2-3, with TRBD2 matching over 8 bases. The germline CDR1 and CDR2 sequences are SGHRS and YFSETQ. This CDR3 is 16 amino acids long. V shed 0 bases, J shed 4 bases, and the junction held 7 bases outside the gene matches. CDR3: CASSLAAGDGSDTQYF. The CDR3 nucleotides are TGCGCCAGCAGCTTGGCAGCGGGAGACGGGTCAGATACGCAGTATTTT.

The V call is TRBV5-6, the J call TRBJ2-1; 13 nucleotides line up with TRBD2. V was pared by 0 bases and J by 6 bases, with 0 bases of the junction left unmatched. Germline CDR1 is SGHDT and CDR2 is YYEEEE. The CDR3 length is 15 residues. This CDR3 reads CASSLGTSGSNEQFF. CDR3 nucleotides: TGTGCCAGCAGCTTGGGGACTAGCGGGAGCAATGAGCAGTTCTTC.

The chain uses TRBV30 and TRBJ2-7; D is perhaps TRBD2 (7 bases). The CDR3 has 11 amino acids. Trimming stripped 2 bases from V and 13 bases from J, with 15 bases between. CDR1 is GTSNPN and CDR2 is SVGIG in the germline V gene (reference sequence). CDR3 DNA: TGTGCCTGGAGTCGGGGGGCGGGGGAATACTTC. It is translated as CAWSRGAGEYF.

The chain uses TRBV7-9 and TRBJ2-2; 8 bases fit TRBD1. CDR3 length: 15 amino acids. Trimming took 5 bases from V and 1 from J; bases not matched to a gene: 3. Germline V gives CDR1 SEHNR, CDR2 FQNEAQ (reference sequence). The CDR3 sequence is CASSPGQGNTGELFF. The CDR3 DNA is TGTGCCAGCAGCCCTGGACAGGGGAACACCGGGGAGCTGTTTTTT.

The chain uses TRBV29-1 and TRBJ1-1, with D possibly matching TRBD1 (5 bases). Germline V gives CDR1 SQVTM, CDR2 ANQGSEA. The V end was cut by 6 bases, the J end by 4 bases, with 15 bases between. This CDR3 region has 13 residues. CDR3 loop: CSVSSGGITEAFF. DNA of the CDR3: TGCAGCGTCTCCTCCGGGGGGATCACTGAAGCTTTCTTT.

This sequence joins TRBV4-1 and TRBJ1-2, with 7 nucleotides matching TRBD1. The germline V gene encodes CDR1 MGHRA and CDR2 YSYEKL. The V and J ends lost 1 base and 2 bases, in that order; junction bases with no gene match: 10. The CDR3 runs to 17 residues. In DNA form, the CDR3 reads TGCGCCAGCAGCCAAGGACAGGGCCTAAGAAAGAACTATGGCTACACCTTC. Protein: CASSQGQGLRKNYGYTF.

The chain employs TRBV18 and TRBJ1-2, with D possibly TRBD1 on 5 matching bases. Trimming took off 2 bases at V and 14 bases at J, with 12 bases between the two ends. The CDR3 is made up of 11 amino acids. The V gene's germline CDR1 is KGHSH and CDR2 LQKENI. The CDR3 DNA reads TGTGCCAGCTCACCAAAGCAGGGTCTAACCTTC. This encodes CASSPKQGLTF.

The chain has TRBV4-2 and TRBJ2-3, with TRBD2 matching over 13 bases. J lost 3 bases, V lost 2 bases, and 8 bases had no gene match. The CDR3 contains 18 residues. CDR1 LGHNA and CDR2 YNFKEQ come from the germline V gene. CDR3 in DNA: TGTGCCAGCAGCCAAACTAGCGGGAGGGCCCTCGGTACAGATACGCAGTATTTT. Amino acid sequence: CASSQTSGRALGTDTQYF.

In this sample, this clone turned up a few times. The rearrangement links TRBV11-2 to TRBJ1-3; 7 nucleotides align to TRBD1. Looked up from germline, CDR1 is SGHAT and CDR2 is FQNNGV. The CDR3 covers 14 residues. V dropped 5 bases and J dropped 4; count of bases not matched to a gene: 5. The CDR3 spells CASSGRDRGNTIYF. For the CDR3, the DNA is TGTGCCAGCAGCGGCAGGGACAGAGGAAACACCATATATTTT.

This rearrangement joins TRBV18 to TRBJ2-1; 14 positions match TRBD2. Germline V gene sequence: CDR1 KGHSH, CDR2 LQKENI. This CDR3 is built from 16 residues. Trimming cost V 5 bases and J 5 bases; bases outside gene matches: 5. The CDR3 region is CASSTTSGRADNEQFF. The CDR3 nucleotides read TGTGCCAGCTCAACGACTAGCGGGAGGGCGGACAATGAGCAGTTCTTC.

CDR3 sequence reads: CASSDRTVSTDTQYF. Here the CDR3 DNA reads TGCGCCAGCAGCGATCGGACAGTTAGCACAGATACGCAGTATTTT. The chain employs TRBV5-1 and TRBJ2-3; D may be TRBD1 (6 bases). Between the trimmed V and J ends, which lost 4 bases and 0 bases, there was a span of 12 bases. Germline V CDR1 and CDR2: SGHRS, YFSETQ. This CDR3 has 15 residues.

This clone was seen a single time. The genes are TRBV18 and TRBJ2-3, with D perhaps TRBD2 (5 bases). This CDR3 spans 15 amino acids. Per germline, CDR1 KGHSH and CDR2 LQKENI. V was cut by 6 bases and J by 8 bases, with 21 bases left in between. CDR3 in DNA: TGTGCCAGCTCCCTTAGCGAAAGTCAGATTGGTACGCAGTATTTT. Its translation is CASSLSESQIGTQYF. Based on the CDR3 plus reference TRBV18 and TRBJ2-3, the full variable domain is NAGVMQNPRHLVRRRGQEARLRCSPMKGHSHVYWYRQLPEEGLKFMVYLQKENIIDESGMPKERFSAEFPKEGPSILRIQQVVRGDSAAYFCASSLSESQIGTQYFGPGTRLTVL.

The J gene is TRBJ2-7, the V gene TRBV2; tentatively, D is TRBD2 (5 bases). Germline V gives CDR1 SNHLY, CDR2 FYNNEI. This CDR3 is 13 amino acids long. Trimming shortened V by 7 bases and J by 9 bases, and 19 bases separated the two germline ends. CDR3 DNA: TGTGCCAGCATGTCCATAGCGAACTCAGGGCAGTACTTC. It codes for CASMSIANSGQYF.